This is a list of T cell receptor beta chains from one sample in a study of CD8 T cells in Susac syndrome. TCRdb ran MiXCR on the immunoSEQ multiplex PCR reads and lists one entry per CDR3 protein. The table includes tens of thousands of distinct CDR3 sequences, approximately 94% detected once. Sequencing was done on a sample of CD8+ T cells from PBMCs. The receptors come from a human donor with Susac syndrome. CDR3s include the opening cysteine and the closing phenylalanine or tryptophan. D genes are given only for firm matches. Clone sizes are given selectively: once, few, many, or a class where the clone is expanded.

D gene,V gene,J gene,clone size,CDR3 DNA,CDR3 protein
.,TRBV12-5,TRBJ2-7,.,TGTGCTAGTGGGTGGGACGAGTCCTACGAGCAGTACTTC,CASGWDESYEQYF
.,TRBV20-1,TRBJ2-3,.,TGCAGTGCCCAGGAGGAGGGCTACACAGATACGCAGTATTTT,CSAQEEGYTDTQYF
TRBD2,TRBV10-3,TRBJ2-3,.,TGTGCCATCAGGGCCATTAGCGGGGGGCCAGATACGCAGTATTTT,CAIRAISGGPDTQYF
TRBD2,TRBV4-2,TRBJ2-7,.,TGTGCCAGCAGCCCGACTAGCGGGGGGGCCTACGAGCAGTACTTC,CASSPTSGGAYEQYF
.,TRBV6-5,TRBJ1-1,.,TGTGCCAGCAGACACGGGGTGAACACTGAAGCTTTCTTT,CASRHGVNTEAFF
.,TRBV9,TRBJ2-5,.,TGTGCCAGCAGCGCCCCGGCCGGGACCCAAGAGACCCAGTACTTC,CASSAPAGTQETQYF
.,TRBV7-9,TRBJ2-7,few,TGTGCCAGCAGCTTAGGTTTACGGGAGCAGTACTTC,CASSLGLREQYF
.,TRBV27,TRBJ1-1,once,TGTGCCAGCGGAGACGGGGGGGCTGAAGCTTTCTTT,CASGDGGAEAFF
.,TRBV20-1,TRBJ2-1,.,TGCAGTGCTAGATACTCCCGGGACCTAACCTACAATGAGCAGTTCTTC,CSARYSRDLTYNEQFF
.,TRBV7-9,TRBJ2-2,once,TGTGCCAGCAGCTTTCAGGTTCCCAACCCAGGGGAGCTGTTTTTT,CASSFQVPNPGELFF
.,TRBV12-3/TRBV12-4,TRBJ2-1,.,TGTGCCAGCATCCGACAGGACTACAATGAGCAGTTCTTC,CASIRQDYNEQFF
TRBD2,TRBV3-1,TRBJ2-5,.,TGTGCCAGCAGCCAAGATCCTGAACTAGCGGGGGGGCGAGAGACCCAGTACTTC,CASSQDPELAGGRETQYF
.,TRBV20-1,TRBJ2-7,.,TGCAGTGCTAGAGATAGCGGTACCTTCTACGAGCAGTACTTC,CSARDSGTFYEQYF
.,TRBV6-2/TRBV6-3,TRBJ1-6,.,TGTGCCAGCAATCACAGGGATATGTCACCCCTCCACTTT,CASNHRDMSPLHF
TRBD2,TRBV5-6,TRBJ2-1,.,TGTGCCAGCAGCTTGGGGCTAGCGGGGGGTACCTACAATGAGCAGTTCTTC,CASSLGLAGGTYNEQFF
TRBD1,TRBV19,TRBJ1-5,.,TGTGCCAGCCGATTAACAGGGGGCGTTCAGCCCCAGCATTTT,CASRLTGGVQPQHF
.,TRBV12-3/TRBV12-4,TRBJ2-3,.,TGTGCCAGCAGTTTAGTAGACGGGGTACCAGGAGATACGCAGTATTTT,CASSLVDGVPGDTQYF
TRBD2,TRBV6-2/TRBV6-3,TRBJ2-2,.,TGTGCCAGCAGTGCTAGCGGGGAGCACACCGGGGAGCTGTTTTTT,CASSASGEHTGELFF
.,TRBV29-1,TRBJ1-1,.,TGCAGCGTTGAAGATGGAAGACCCATCACTGAAGCTTTCTTT,CSVEDGRPITEAFF
TRBD1,TRBV7-9,TRBJ2-5,.,TGTGCCAGCAGCCGGACAGGGAAAGAGACCCAGTACTTC,CASSRTGKETQYF
.,TRBV28,TRBJ1-2,.,TGTGCCACCCCCGACCGGGCGAACTATGGCTACACCTTC,CATPDRANYGYTF
TRBD1,TRBV7-9,TRBJ1-2,.,TGTGCCAGCAGCTTAGACGGGACAGCATCGCCGGGCTATGGCTACACCTTC,CASSLDGTASPGYGYTF
TRBD2,TRBV4-1,TRBJ2-1,.,TGCGCCAGCAGCCAAGATGGCGGGGGTGGCAATGAGCAGTTCTTC,CASSQDGGGGNEQFF
.,TRBV5-6,TRBJ2-5,.,TGTGCCAGCAGCTTGGGGCAGCACCAAGAGACCCAGTACTTC,CASSLGQHQETQYF
.,TRBV29-1,TRBJ2-1,.,TGCAGCGTTGAAACTGGACCGGTTTCCTACAATGAGCAGTTCTTC,CSVETGPVSYNEQFF
.,TRBV9,TRBJ2-2,once,TGTGCCAGCAGCGTAGCAGGACGGACCACCGGGGAGCTGTTTTTT,CASSVAGRTTGELFF
.,TRBV12-3/TRBV12-4,TRBJ1-5,once,TGTGCCAGCAGGCTCGGAGGGGGCAATCAGCCCCAGCATTTT,CASRLGGGNQPQHF
.,TRBV12-3/TRBV12-4,TRBJ2-1,once,TGTGCCAGCAGTTCCACCCTCCACTCTACTTACAATGAGCAGTTCTTC,CASSSTLHSTYNEQFF
.,TRBV7-6,TRBJ1-2,.,TGTGCCAGCAGCCCCCAAGAGAGGGGGTATGGCTACACCTTC,CASSPQERGYGYTF
TRBD2,TRBV3-1,TRBJ2-3,.,TGTGCCAGCAGCCAGCGGGGGGGCACAGATACGCAGTATTTT,CASSQRGGTDTQYF
TRBD1,TRBV27,TRBJ1-5,.,TGTGCCAGCAGTTTCCTACAGGGGAAACTTAGCAATCAGCCCCAGCATTTT,CASSFLQGKLSNQPQHF
.,TRBV5-1,TRBJ2-7,.,TGCGCCAGCAGCTTCAACAGGGTGGACGAGCAGTACTTC,CASSFNRVDEQYF
TRBD1,TRBV10-3,TRBJ2-7,.,TGTGCCATCAGTGGACAGGGGGAAAAGGGCTACGAGCAGTACTTC,CAISGQGEKGYEQYF
.,TRBV27,TRBJ2-7,.,TGTGCCAGCAGTCCCCAGACAGCCTACGAGCAGTACTTC,CASSPQTAYEQYF
.,TRBV7-2,TRBJ2-5,.,TGTGCCAGCAGCCTCCGAAGCAGTTTAAAAGAGACCCAGTACTTC,CASSLRSSLKETQYF
.,TRBV4-1,TRBJ2-1,.,TGCGCCAGCAGCCAGGCGCGGGGTTTCTACAATGAGCAGTTCTTC,CASSQARGFYNEQFF
.,TRBV20-1,TRBJ2-7,.,TGCAGTGCTAGAGATAGGGAAAGCTCCTACGAGCAGTACTTC,CSARDRESSYEQYF
.,TRBV16,TRBJ1-2,once,TGTGCCAGCAGCCAATATATGGTAGATGGCGGCTACACCTTC,CASSQYMVDGGYTF
TRBD2,TRBV3-1,TRBJ2-1,.,TGTGCCAGCAGCCAAGATGGCGGGGGGGCCATCAATGAGCAGTTCTTC,CASSQDGGGAINEQFF
TRBD2,TRBV12-3/TRBV12-4,TRBJ2-3,.,TGTGCCAGCACCCCGACTAGCGGGGGGGCCAAAGTTATGGATACGCAGTATTTT,CASTPTSGGAKVMDTQYF
TRBD2,TRBV5-4,TRBJ2-7,.,TGTGCCAGCAGCGGGACCGGGACTAGCGGATCCGAGCAGTACTTC,CASSGTGTSGSEQYF
.,TRBV30,TRBJ2-1,few,TGTGCCTGGAGTGGACTAGGCCAGAGCTCCTACAATGAGCAGTTCTTC,CAWSGLGQSSYNEQFF
.,TRBV5-4,TRBJ2-7,medium-sized,TGTGCCAGCAGCTTGGACAGGGCCGACGAGCAGTACTTC,CASSLDRADEQYF
.,TRBV28,TRBJ2-5,.,TGTGCCAGCAGCGGTCCCAGGGTTAAGGTTGAAGAGACCCAGTACTTC,CASSGPRVKVEETQYF
.,TRBV12-3/TRBV12-4,TRBJ1-1,.,TGTGCCAGCAGACGGAACACTGAAGCTTTCTTT,CASRRNTEAFF
.,TRBV28,TRBJ2-1,.,TGTGCCAGCGATGCTCGCGAACGCTACTACAATGAGCAGTTCTTC,CASDARERYYNEQFF
TRBD1,TRBV30,TRBJ1-3,.,TGTGCCACTGACAGGGGGCTTGGAAACACCATATATTTT,CATDRGLGNTIYF
.,TRBV20-1,TRBJ1-2,.,TGCAGTGCTAGGGGAGCAGGGGAGGACTATGGCTACACCTTC,CSARGAGEDYGYTF
TRBD1,TRBV12-3/TRBV12-4,TRBJ2-6,.,TGTGCCAGCATTCTTAGGGGGCGTGGGGCCAACGTCCTGACTTTC,CASILRGRGANVLTF
TRBD1,TRBV12-3/TRBV12-4,TRBJ1-5,.,TGTGCCAGCAGTCCCATAGGACAGGGGAGCAATCAGCCCCAGCATTTT,CASSPIGQGSNQPQHF
.,TRBV27,TRBJ2-1,.,TGTGCCAGCAGTTTATCCAGGGCCGGTGAGCAGTTCTTC,CASSLSRAGEQFF
TRBD1,TRBV29-1,TRBJ1-4,.,TGCAGCGCCCGGGACAGGGTAACTGAAAAACTGTTTTTT,CSARDRVTEKLFF
.,TRBV7-9,TRBJ2-1,.,TGTGCCAGCAGCTCCGGACCAAACAATGAGCAGTTCTTC,CASSSGPNNEQFF
.,TRBV30,TRBJ1-4,.,TGTGCCTGTGCCTCCCGGGACCGGGCGGCAAAACTGTTTTTT,CACASRDRAAKLFF
.,TRBV7-6,TRBJ2-7,.,TGTGCCAGCAGCTTAGGGAATCCCGGACCATTATACGAGCAGTACTTC,CASSLGNPGPLYEQYF